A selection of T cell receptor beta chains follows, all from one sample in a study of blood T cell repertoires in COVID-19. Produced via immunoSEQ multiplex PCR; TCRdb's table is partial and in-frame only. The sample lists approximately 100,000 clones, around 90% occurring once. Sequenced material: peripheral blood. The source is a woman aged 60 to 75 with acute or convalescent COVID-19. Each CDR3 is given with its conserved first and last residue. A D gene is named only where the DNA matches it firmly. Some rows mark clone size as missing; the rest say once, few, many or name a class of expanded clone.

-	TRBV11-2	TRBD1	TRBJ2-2	CASSTGTGVRETGELFF	TGTGCCAGCAGTACCGGGACAGGGGTCCGGGAGACCGGGGAGCTGTTTTTT
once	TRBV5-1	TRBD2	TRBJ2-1	CASSFLAGGGNEQFF	TGCGCCAGCAGCTTCCTAGCGGGAGGGGGGAATGAGCAGTTCTTC
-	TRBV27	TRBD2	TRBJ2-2	CASSFRGRADAGELFF	TGTGCCAGCAGTTTCCGGGGGAGGGCCGACGCCGGGGAGCTGTTTTTT
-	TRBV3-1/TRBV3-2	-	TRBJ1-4	CASSQTRGHPEKLFF	TGTGCCAGCAGCCAGACGAGGGGACACCCGGAAAAACTGTTTTTT
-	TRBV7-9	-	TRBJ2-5	CASSLGVGGETQYF	TGTGCCAGCAGCTTAGGAGTTGGCGGGGAGACCCAGTACTTC
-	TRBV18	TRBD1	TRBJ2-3	CASSSSRDRADTQYF	TGTGCCAGCTCATCGTCCCGGGACAGGGCAGATACGCAGTATTTT
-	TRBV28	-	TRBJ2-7	CASTQDLAYEQYF	TGTGCCAGCACCCAGGATTTGGCCTACGAGCAGTACTTC
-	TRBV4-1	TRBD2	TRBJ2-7	CASSGGLGSTYEQYF	TGCGCCAGCAGCGGCGGACTAGGGAGCACCTACGAGCAGTACTTC
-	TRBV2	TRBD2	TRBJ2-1	CARTRIGTSGRDEQFF	TGTGCCAGGACACGTATCGGGACTAGCGGGAGGGATGAGCAGTTCTTC
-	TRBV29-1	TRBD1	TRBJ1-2	CSIPPGQDYGYTF	TGCAGCATACCTCCGGGACAGGATTATGGCTACACCTTC
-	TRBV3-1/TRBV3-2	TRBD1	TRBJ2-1	CASSGTGNEQFF	TGTGCCAGCAGCGGGACAGGCAATGAGCAGTTCTTC
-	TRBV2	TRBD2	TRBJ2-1	CASSGGGNYNEQFF	TGTGCCAGCAGTGGGGGGGGGAACTACAATGAGCAGTTCTTC
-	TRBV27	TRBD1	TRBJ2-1	CASSTRTGRNNEQFF	TGTGCCAGCAGTACCCGGACAGGGAGGAACAATGAGCAGTTCTTC
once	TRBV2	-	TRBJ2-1	CASRGGLTYNEQFF	TGTGCCAGCAGGGGAGGACTCACCTACAATGAGCAGTTCTTC
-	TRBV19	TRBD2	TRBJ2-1	CASSGLAGGLDEQFF	TGTGCCAGTAGCGGACTAGCGGGAGGTCTCGATGAGCAGTTCTTC
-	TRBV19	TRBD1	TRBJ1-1	CASSIYRGGTEAFF	TGTGCCAGTAGTATTTACAGGGGAGGCACTGAAGCTTTCTTT
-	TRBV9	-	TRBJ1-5	CASSPGVNQPQHF	TGTGCCAGCTCCCCGGGGGTTAATCAGCCCCAGCATTTT
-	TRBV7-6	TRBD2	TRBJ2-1	CASSSDRAGLNNEQFF	TGTGCCAGCAGCTCTGACAGAGCGGGACTTAACAATGAGCAGTTCTTC
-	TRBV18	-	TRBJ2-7	CASSPPQAPGYEQYF	TGTGCCAGCTCACCACCTCAGGCCCCGGGGTACGAGCAGTACTTC
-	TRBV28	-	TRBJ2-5	CASSASLLETQYF	TGTGCCAGCTCTGCTAGTCTTCTTGAGACCCAGTACTTC
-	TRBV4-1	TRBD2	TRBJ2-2	CASSHQGLAGNTGELFF	TGCGCCAGCAGCCACCAGGGACTAGCGGGTAACACCGGGGAGCTGTTTTTT
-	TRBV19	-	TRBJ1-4	CASSTSMTGVNEKLFF	TGTGCCAGTAGTACTTCTATGACAGGAGTTAATGAAAAACTGTTTTTT
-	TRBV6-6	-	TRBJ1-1	CASRHIRGGPEAFF	TGTGCCAGCAGGCATATCCGGGGTGGACCTGAAGCTTTCTTT
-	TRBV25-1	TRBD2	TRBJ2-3	CASSVLTSGGPTDTQYF	TGTGCCAGCAGTGTACTGACTAGCGGGGGGCCCACAGATACGCAGTATTTT
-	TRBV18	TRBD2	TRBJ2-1	CASSPLKAGGIYNEQFF	TGTGCCAGCTCACCTTTGAAAGCGGGAGGGATCTACAATGAGCAGTTCTTC
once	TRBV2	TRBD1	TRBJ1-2	CASSRQGDGYTF	TGTGCCAGCAGTAGACAGGGGGATGGCTACACCTTC
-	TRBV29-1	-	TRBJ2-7	CSAGPEQYF	TGCAGCGCCGGTCCCGAGCAGTACTTC